Each of the 14 T cell receptor beta chains below was sequenced from the same sample in a study of memory CD4+ T cells and cytomegalovirus serostatus. The sort gate was single viable CD3+CD4+CD8-CD45RO+ cells for memory CD4+ T cells. Produced via immunoSEQ multiplex PCR; TCRdb's table is partial and in-frame only. The sample includes some 46,000 clones, roughly three quarters seen only once; the top ten take 1.1%. The sequencing sample was made of memory CD4+ T cells from blood. These receptors originate from an adult in good health and CMV-seronegative.

The gene calls are TRBV11-2 and TRBJ2-2; a weak D match, TRBD1 (6 bases). The CDR3 has 18 amino acids. V lost 4 bases and J lost 6, with 24 bases in between. Germline CDR1 reads SGHAT; CDR2 reads FQNNGV. CDR3 in DNA: TGTGCCAGCAGCTCCCTCACGTGGGGGCGACGGTCCGCCGGGGAGCTGTTTTTT. As protein: CASSSLTWGRRSAGELFF.

V and J are TRBV21-1 and TRBJ2-3. TRBV21-1 counts as a pseudogene. The length of the CDR3 is 13 residues. The CDR3 is CASSRRAPLSQYF. CDR3 coding DNA: TGTGCCAGCAGCCGCCGGGCGCCTTTGTCGCAGTATTTT.

The genes are TRBV10-1 and TRBJ1-5, with D hard to call. The CDR3 loop spans 13 amino acids. V shed 0 bases and J shed 5 bases, with 5 bases lying between them. CDR1 and CDR2 from the germline V gene are WNHNN and SYGVQD (reference sequence). This CDR3 is CASSESTYQPQHF. CDR3 bases: TGCGCCAGCAGTGAGTCTACGTATCAGCCCCAGCATTTT.

This clone was detected once. This chain connects TRBV5-5 to TRBJ2-3, with D unclear. The germline CDR1 and CDR2 sequences are SGHKS and YYEKEE (reference sequence). The CDR3 has 14 amino acids. The V end lost 0 bases, the J end lost 2 bases, and 7 bases lay between the germline ends. CDR3 sequence (DNA): TGTGCCAGCAGCTTGGTGCGGCCCACAGATACGCAGTATTTT. It is translated as CASSLVRPTDTQYF.

This clone appeared a single time. The chain couples TRBV7-9 to TRBJ1-3, with a possible D match to TRBD1 (5 bases). V was shortened by 1 base and J by 2 bases, with 9 bases between the two germline ends. The CDR3 has 15 residues. Germline assignment: CDR1 SEHNR and CDR2 FQNEAQ (reference sequence). CDR3 nucleotides: TGTGCCAGCAGCTTAGAAGGGGCGGCTGGAAACACCATATATTTT. As protein: CASSLEGAAGNTIYF.

This clone was observed a single time. V gene TRBV15 combines with J gene TRBJ1-2; D is perhaps TRBD1 (6 bases). CDR1 and CDR2 (germline): LNHNV, YYDKDF (reference sequence). Between the trimmed V and J ends, which lost 0 bases and 14 bases, there was a span of 19 bases. The CDR3 extends over 14 amino acids. CDR3 nucleotide sequence: TGTGCCACCAGCAGAGAGAGAATAAATCAGGGGTTAACCTTC. Translated, it gives CATSRERINQGLTF.

V usage is TRBV2 and J usage is TRBJ1-4, with D unclear. V lost 8 bases and J 8 bases, leaving 9 bases between the germline ends. The germline CDR1 and CDR2 sequences are SNHLY and FYNNEI. CDR3 length: 11 residues. For the CDR3, the DNA is TGTGCCAGCGGGATTGAGGAAAAACTGTTTTTT. Its protein is CASGIEEKLFF.

The chain carries TRBV7-9 and TRBJ1-1; D is undetermined. Trimming took 3 bases from V and 4 from J, leaving 12 bases between them. The CDR3 length is 14 residues. Germline CDR1 SEHNR, CDR2 FQNEAQ (reference sequence). CDR3: CASSFRGYGTEAFF. CDR3 nucleotides: TGTGCCAGCAGCTTCAGAGGGTATGGCACTGAAGCTTTCTTT.

This clone was seen a single time. V is TRBV11-2 and J is TRBJ2-1; TRBD2 agrees at 7 bases. The CDR3 runs 16 residues. The junction had 10 bases not matched to a gene; V was cut back by 1 base and J by 7 bases. Germline V gene data show CDR1 as SGHAT and CDR2 as FQNNGV. The DNA of the CDR3 is TGTGCCAGCAGCTTAGTAGGCGGGAGTGTAAGGAATGAGCAGTTCTTC. This codes for CASSLVGGSVRNEQFF.

This clone has only a few counts. V gene TRBV5-1 combines with J gene TRBJ2-5; maybe TRBD2 (6 bases). V dropped 3 bases and J dropped 2 bases, with 17 bases sitting between them. Germline CDR1 is SGHRS and CDR2 is YFSETQ. This CDR3 region has 16 residues. CDR3 sequence reads: CASSSWGVVVQETQYF. DNA for the CDR3: TGCGCCAGCAGCTCGTGGGGGGTGGTGGTTCAAGAGACCCAGTACTTC.

This chain joins TRBV7-2 and TRBJ1-2; D ambiguous. CDR1 SGHTA and CDR2 FQGNSA come from the germline V gene. This CDR3 has 12 amino acids. Trimming removed 3 bases at V and 4 bases at J, with 6 bases between. The CDR3 is CASSLRAYGYTF. As DNA, the CDR3 is TGTGCCAGCAGCTTGCGGGCCTATGGCTACACCTTC. The full variable domain, in which reference TRBV7-2 and TRBJ1-2 provide the parts outside the CDR3, is GAGVSQSPSNKVTEKGKDVELRCDPISGHTALYWYRQSLGQGLEFLIYFQGNSAPDKSGLPSDRFSAERTGGSVSTLTIQRTQQEDSAVYLCASSLRAYGYTFGSGTRLTVV.

The J gene is TRBJ2-5, the V gene TRBV11-3; D is undetermined. CDR1 and CDR2 (germline): SGHNT, YENEEA. The CDR3 is 14 amino acids. Deletions cut 2 bases from V and 5 bases from J, with 12 bases between. The CDR3 DNA follows: TGTGCCAGCAGCTTACTCGGTTCGAGGGAGACCCAGTACTTC. Translated, it gives CASSLLGSRETQYF.

The chain recombines TRBV29-1 with TRBJ1-1; 7 bases are shared with TRBD1. Germline values: CDR1 SQVTM, CDR2 ANQGSEA. Trimming cost V 6 bases and J 5 bases; bases outside gene matches: 12. This CDR3 has 14 residues. The CDR3 reads CSVEKGAQGTEAFF. The CDR3 region has the DNA TGCAGCGTCGAAAAGGGGGCGCAAGGGACTGAAGCTTTCTTT.

The CDR3 DNA is TGCGCCAGCAGCTCCCGGACAGGAGGAACCGGGGAGCTGTTTTTT. It is translated as CASSSRTGGTGELFF. The chain is built from TRBV5-1 and TRBJ2-2, with 7 bases that match TRBD1. V was pared by 3 bases and J by 5 bases, with 7 bases of the junction left unmatched. CDR1 is SGHRS, CDR2 YFSETQ, per germline. The CDR3 runs to 15 residues.